This passage covers 9 T cell receptor beta chains from one sample sequenced in a study of T cells after posttransplantation cyclophosphamide. Cells defined as naive were viable CD3+CD4+ or CD3+CD8+ and CCR7+CD45RA+CD45RO-CD95-CD27+CD28+. The repertoire was sequenced with immunoSEQ multiplex PCR; TCRdb's copy has only in-frame clones and lacks some. The top ten clones hold 0.16% of a sample with some 20,000 clones, 98% of them seen once. The specimen was naive CD4+ T cells sorted from PBMCs. All receptors derive from a man aged 35-49 years in good health, CMV-negative, and a related stem cell transplant donor.

The rearrangement joins TRBV10-3 to TRBJ2-3; 7 bases fit TRBD2. CDR3 length: 13 amino acids. The junction had 11 bases not matched to a gene; V was cut back by 7 bases and J by 10 bases. Germline CDR1 and CDR2: ENHRY and SYGVKD. For the CDR3, the DNA is TGTGCCATCACGCTGGACCCCCGGGGGGCGCAGTATTTT. It translates to CAITLDPRGAQYF.

This rearrangement joins TRBV28 to TRBJ2-2; 7 bases line up with TRBD1. The CDR3 runs 19 residues. The V gene's germline CDR1 is MDHEN and CDR2 SYDVKM. V was clipped by 5 bases and J by 1 base; unmatched bases: 16. CDR3 coding DNA: TGTGCCAGCAGTCTAAGAAGAGTCAGGACAGGAAAGAACACCGGGGAGCTGTTTTTT. Its translation: CASSLRRVRTGKNTGELFF.

This sequence joins TRBV19 and TRBJ1-3; no definite D call. Trimming pared 7 bases from V and 0 bases from J, leaving 13 bases between. CDR1 is LNHDA and CDR2 is SQIVND in the germline V gene (reference sequence). The CDR3 extends over 15 amino acids. CDR3 amino acids: CASIVTGSSGNTIYF. CDR3 bases: TGTGCCAGTATTGTGACGGGGAGCTCTGGAAACACCATATATTTT.

V gene TRBV28 combines with J gene TRBJ2-1; no definite D call. Looked up from germline, CDR1 is MDHEN and CDR2 is SYDVKM. Trimming removed 5 bases at V and 6 bases at J, with 17 bases between. The CDR3 totals 15 residues. The DNA for the CDR3 is TGTGCCAGCAGTACCCGCGGATTCCAAGCCAATGAGCAGTTCTTC. This sequence encodes CASSTRGFQANEQFF.

The chain's CDR3 is CASSLGDGQTYEQYF. The CDR3 DNA reads as TGTGCCAGCAGCTTAGGCGACGGACAGACCTACGAGCAGTACTTC. The gene calls are TRBV7-9 and TRBJ2-7; possible D gene TRBD1, 6 bases. CDR1 is SEHNR, CDR2 FQNEAQ, per germline (reference sequence). Between the trimmed V and J ends, which lost 1 base and 2 bases, there was a span of 12 bases. CDR3 length: 15 residues.

This chain uses TRBV18 with TRBJ2-7; 10 bases are shared with TRBD1. Trimming at V came to 6 bases and at J to 3 bases, leaving 5 bases not matched to a gene. Germline V gene sequence: CDR1 KGHSH, CDR2 LQKENI. The CDR3 totals 14 residues. The CDR3 coding sequence is TGTGCCAGCTCCGCGGGACAGGGGCACTACGAGCAGTACTTC. This sequence encodes CASSAGQGHYEQYF.

The chain combines TRBV9 with TRBJ2-7; TRBD1 is a possible D gene (6 bases). The length of the CDR3 is 13 residues. Between the trimmed V and J ends, which lost 3 bases and 1 base, there was a span of 8 bases. CDR1 is SGDLS, CDR2 YYNGEE, per germline. CDR3 amino acids: CASSAGDSYEQYF. CDR3 coding DNA: TGTGCCAGCAGCGCAGGGGATTCCTACGAGCAGTACTTC.

CDR3 sequence: CASSRGSTEAFF. The CDR3 region has the DNA TGTGCCAGCAGCCGAGGGTCTACTGAAGCTTTCTTT. The rearrangement links TRBV7-9 to TRBJ1-1, with D unresolved. The germline CDR1 and CDR2 sequences are SEHNR and FQNEAQ (reference sequence). Trimming took 5 bases from V and 5 from J, leaving 9 bases between them. This CDR3 has 12 residues.

The chain is built from TRBV2 and TRBJ2-1, with 8 positions matching TRBD2. This CDR3 contains 15 residues. Unmatched junction bases numbered 7, after V lost 6 bases and J lost 3 bases. Germline V gives CDR1 SNHLY, CDR2 FYNNEI. The CDR3 loop reads CASRISGSGYNEQFF. The CDR3 region has the DNA TGTGCCAGCAGGATCAGCGGGAGCGGCTACAATGAGCAGTTCTTC.